This T cell receptor beta chain is drawn from a study of shared clonotypes between healthy human individuals. Findings and caveats of the study: The naive CD4 repertoires of a few donors were compared, and around 5% of clonotypes were shared. Clonotypes shared by all four sorted-subset donors had higher generation probabilities than non-shared clonotypes.

V shed 2 bases and J shed 7 bases, with 6 bases lying between them. Germline CDR1 and CDR2: MNHNY and SVGAGI (reference sequence). CDR3 length: 11 residues. Positively selected for CCR7, the CD45RO-negative cells used as naive CD8 cells excluded terminally differentiated effector memory CD45RA+ cells. Data came from immunoSEQ multiplex PCR; TCRdb stores just in-frame clones and leaves some out. The data show approximately 2,200,000 clones, under 95% seen once. In its sample, this clone was seen a few times. Antigen specificity is unknown. This same CDR3 is encoded by further DNA sequences in the sample.

The sequenced material came from naive CD8+ T cells from PBMCs. The chain carries TRBV6-6 and TRBJ2-7, with D possibly TRBD2 on 6 matching bases. This clonotype was sampled from a man between 18 and 35 years old in good health. Some clones in this sample may be carry-over from other donors' samples. CDR3 protein: CASSYGGEQYF. The CDR3 nucleotides are TGTGCCAGCAGTTACGGGGGGGAGCAGTACTTC.